These 24 T cell receptor beta chains were all obtained from the same sample, sequenced in a study of early T cells in non-severe SARS-CoV-2 infection. TCRdb used MiXCR to reprocess the 5' RACE reads, holding one entry per CDR3 protein. The top ten clones hold about 1.1% of a sample with roughly 72,000 distinct CDR3 sequences, 9.5% to 15% of them seen once. Sequencing was done on a sample of whole blood. All receptors derive from an adult who was a healthcare worker with PCR-confirmed SARS-CoV-2 infection or an uninfected control (not recorded which).

This clonotype has a count of ten or more. The gene calls are TRBV9 and TRBJ2-7; TRBD1 aligns across 9 bases. Germline V lookup: CDR1 SGDLS, CDR2 YYNGEE. Trimming cost V 4 bases and J 3 bases; bases outside gene matches: 8. The CDR3 consists of 15 residues. The CDR3 spells CASSPRDRAGYEQYF. The CDR3 nucleotides are TGTGCCAGCAGCCCTCGGGACAGGGCCGGCTACGAGCAGTACTTC.

The chain carries TRBV27 and TRBJ2-4; no clear D. Trimming took off 5 bases at V and 8 bases at J, with 16 bases between the two ends. Germline CDR1 is MNHEY and CDR2 is SMNVEV (reference sequence). This CDR3 is 14 amino acids long. This chain's CDR3 is CASSPTSQTYIQYF. In DNA form, the CDR3 reads TGTGCCAGCAGTCCAACTTCTCAGACATACATTCAGTACTTC.

This clonotype showed up many times. V gene TRBV9 combines with J gene TRBJ2-2, with D unresolved. Germline V lookup: CDR1 SGDLS, CDR2 YYNGEE. The CDR3 is made up of 14 amino acids. V dropped 4 bases and J dropped 7 bases, with 14 bases sitting between them. This chain's CDR3 is CASSPSVSGGELFF. The CDR3 region has the DNA TGTGCCAGCAGCCCCTCGGTTTCGGGCGGGGAGCTGTTTTTT.

This clonotype was counted only a few times. This chain links TRBV12-3 or TRBV12-4 with TRBJ2-3; no reliable D call. The CDR3 extends over 14 amino acids. The ends were cut back, 3 bases at V and 6 bases at J, with 13 bases in the middle. The CDR3 DNA follows: TGTGCCAGCAGTTTGAGGAGCATCTGGGATACGCAGTATTTT. It codes for CASSLRSIWDTQYF.

This clonotype showed up many times. V is TRBV6-5 and J is TRBJ1-1; D not certain. CDR1 is MNHEY and CDR2 is SVGAGI in the germline V gene. Between the trimmed V and J ends, which lost 4 bases and 1 base, there was a span of 7 bases. The CDR3 is 13 residues long. CDR3 sequence (DNA): TGTGCCAGCAGTTTCTCAGAGAACACTGAAGCTTTCTTT. It is translated as CASSFSENTEAFF.

At least ten counts were recorded for this clonotype. The CDR3 protein is CASSHVGLNTEAFF. CDR3 sequence (DNA): TGCGCCAGCAGCCACGTAGGTTTGAACACTGAAGCTTTCTTT. This sequence joins TRBV4-1 and TRBJ1-1, with no clear D. Germline assignment: CDR1 MGHRA and CDR2 YSYEKL. This CDR3 is built from 14 residues. V dropped 3 bases and J dropped 0 bases, with 8 bases sitting between them.

This chain joins TRBV25-1 and TRBJ1-4, with D unclear. Germline V gene data show CDR1 as MGHDK and CDR2 as SYGVNS. The CDR3 contains 20 residues. Deletions cut 0 bases from V and 8 bases from J, with 28 bases between. Here the CDR3 DNA reads TGTGCCAGCAGTGAATATCCGGGAGTTGGAGGAGCTAGCGGTAGGGAAAAACTGTTTTTT. It translates to CASSEYPGVGGASGREKLFF.

Many counts were recorded for this clonotype. This sequence joins TRBV11-3 and TRBJ2-1; the match to TRBD2 covers 12 bases. The CDR3 covers 16 residues. V lost 4 bases, J lost 6 bases, and 7 bases stayed unmatched. CDR1 is SGHNT, CDR2 YENEEA, per germline. In DNA, the CDR3 is TGTGCCAGCAGCTCGCCTAGCGGGGGGGCCAGCAATGAGCAGTTCTTC. It codes for CASSSPSGGASNEQFF.

This clonotype was observed many times. The chain recombines TRBV20-1 with TRBJ1-6; the D is unclear. V dropped 2 bases and J dropped 4 bases, with 9 bases sitting between them. Germline CDR1 DFQATT, CDR2 SNEGSKA (reference sequence). This CDR3 spans 14 amino acids. The CDR3 reads CSARTAPYNSPLHF. The CDR3 nucleotides read TGCAGTGCTAGAACGGCCCCGTATAATTCACCCCTCCACTTT.

This clonotype showed up many times. This chain links TRBV5-4 with TRBJ1-1; 10 bases fit TRBD1. CDR3 length: 15 residues. Losses at the gene ends were 3 bases for V and 6 bases for J; bases not matched to a gene: 8. Looked up from germline, CDR1 is SGHNT and CDR2 is YYREEE (reference sequence). The CDR3 is CASSSDRGRSAEAFF. The CDR3 nucleotides read TGTGCCAGCAGCTCTGACAGGGGGCGCTCAGCTGAAGCTTTCTTT.

The chain recombines TRBV11-2 with TRBJ1-6; D is undetermined. Trimming stripped 5 bases from V and 9 bases from J, with 8 bases between. Germline loops: CDR1 SGHAT, CDR2 FQNNGV. This CDR3 has 12 amino acids. CDR3 region: CASSRAGSPLHF. DNA for the CDR3: TGTGCCAGCAGCCGGGCGGGTTCACCCCTCCACTTT. The whole variable domain, filled in from reference TRBV11-2 and TRBJ1-6, reads EAGVAQSPRYKIIEKRQSVAFWCNPISGHATLYWYQQILGQGPKLLIQFQNNGVVDDSQLPKDRFSAERLKGVDSTLKIQPAKLEDSAVYLCASSRAGSPLHFGNGTRLTVT.

This chain uses TRBV7-9 with TRBJ1-1; the match to TRBD1 covers 7 bases. Germline V CDR1 and CDR2: SEHNR, FQNEAQ (reference sequence). CDR3 length: 17 amino acids. After removal of 3 bases from V and 10 bases from J, the junction contained 20 bases not matched to a gene. The CDR3, as DNA: TGTGCCAGCAGCTTTCACCCAGGGGGACGGAAGAGGGTGGGAGCTTTCTTT. Its protein is CASSFHPGGRKRVGAFF.

The V and J genes are TRBV5-4 and TRBJ2-7; weak D call: TRBD1 (6 bases). V lost 3 bases and J 3 bases, leaving 16 bases between the germline ends. Germline CDR1 reads SGHNT; CDR2 reads YYREEE (reference sequence). The CDR3 is 15 residues long. The CDR3 DNA follows: TGTGCCAGCAGCTCTTACACAGGGAACGGCTACGAGCAGTACTTC. The encoded protein is CASSSYTGNGYEQYF.

There are many counts of this clonotype. The V gene is TRBV7-9, the J gene TRBJ2-7; D perhaps matches TRBD2 (6 bases). Trimming pared 0 bases from V and 3 bases from J, leaving 12 bases between. Looked up from germline, CDR1 is SEHNR and CDR2 is FQNEAQ (reference sequence). The CDR3 is 15 residues long. The CDR3 loop is CASSLARGGNYEQYF. In DNA, the CDR3 is TGTGCCAGCAGCTTAGCTCGTGGCGGGAACTACGAGCAGTACTTC.

This clonotype was seen many times. The gene calls are TRBV28 and TRBJ1-1, with 8 positions matching TRBD1. J was trimmed by 5 bases and V by 6 bases; bases with no gene match: 5. CDR1 is MDHEN and CDR2 is SYDVKM in the germline V gene. The CDR3 has 13 residues. In nucleotides, the CDR3 is TGTGCCAGCAGGGACAGGGTTTGGACTGAAGCTTTCTTT. Its protein is CASRDRVWTEAFF.

This clonotype has just a few counts. The chain joins TRBV5-1 to TRBJ2-1; D gene uncertain. The germline CDR1 and CDR2 sequences are SGHRS and YFSETQ. The CDR3 consists of 13 residues. V lost 4 bases, J lost 8 bases, and 13 bases lay in between. Here the CDR3 reads CASSQPPAYEQFF. The CDR3 nucleotides read TGCGCCAGCAGCCAACCGCCAGCTTATGAGCAGTTCTTC.

This clonotype was counted only a few times. The chain combines TRBV20-1 with TRBJ2-7; D is ambiguous. With 0 bases removed from V and 3 bases from J, the gap between germline ends came to 12 bases. The CDR3 loop spans 14 amino acids. CDR1 is DFQATT, CDR2 SNEGSKA, per germline (reference sequence). This chain's CDR3 is CSARDPVGYYEQYF. CDR3 bases: TGCAGTGCTAGAGATCCGGTCGGTTACTACGAGCAGTACTTC.

In its sample, this clonotype was seen a few times. In DNA form, the CDR3 reads TGTGCCAGCAGTTTGTGGAGAAGGGACACTGAAGCTTTCTTT. Amino acid sequence: CASSLWRRDTEAFF. This chain links TRBV28 with TRBJ1-1; D unclear. The CDR3 length is 14 residues. Trimming shortened V by 3 bases and J by 3 bases, and 11 bases separated the two germline ends. Germline-derived CDR1 and CDR2 are MDHEN and SYDVKM.

This clonotype was seen just once. A much larger clone differs from this one at a single base, so this may be a read error. The J gene is TRBJ2-6, the V gene TRBV5-8, with D perhaps TRBD1 (5 bases). Germline V gene lookup returns CDR1 SGHTS and CDR2 YDEGEE. The CDR3 length is 16 residues. V lost 5 bases, J lost 0 bases, and 12 bases lay in between. CDR3 sequence: CASRFRTNSGANVLTF. The DNA of the CDR3 is TGTGCCAGCAGATTCAGGACAAACTCTGGGGCCAACGTCCTGACTTTC.

Ten or more counts support this clonotype. The chain employs TRBV27 and TRBJ2-7; the D is unclear. V shed 1 base and J shed 1 base, with 8 bases lying between them. The CDR3 is made up of 14 amino acids. CDR1 is MNHEY, CDR2 SMNVEV, per germline (reference sequence). Here the CDR3 DNA reads TGTGCCAGCAGTTTATTAAGGGAATCCTACGAGCAGTACTTC. This sequence encodes CASSLLRESYEQYF.

Many counts were recorded for this clonotype. V is TRBV18 and J is TRBJ1-2, with D tentatively TRBD1 (6 bases). Germline V gene lookup returns CDR1 KGHSH and CDR2 LQKENI. Between the trimmed V and J ends, which lost 3 bases and 7 bases, there was a span of 21 bases. The CDR3 loop spans 16 amino acids. The DNA of the CDR3 is TGTGCCAGCTCACCGCGGGATTTAAACAGGGAGCTTGGCTACACCTTC. This sequence encodes CASSPRDLNRELGYTF.

The V gene is TRBV11-2, the J gene TRBJ2-5; 7 nucleotides match TRBD1. The CDR3 loop spans 15 amino acids. V lost 1 base and J lost 4; bases outside the gene matches: 6. CDR1 and CDR2 (germline): SGHAT, FQNNGV. In nucleotides, the CDR3 is TGTGCCAGCAGCTTAGGCGACAGGGATGCAGAGACCCAGTACTTC. It encodes CASSLGDRDAETQYF.

There are many counts of this clonotype. The rearrangement uses TRBV10-3 and TRBJ2-1, with 9 bases aligning to TRBD1. The CDR3 has 14 residues. V was clipped by 3 bases and J by 10 bases; unmatched bases: 7. The germline CDR1 and CDR2 sequences are ENHRY and SYGVKD. The CDR3 nucleotides read TGTGCCATCAGTGATTTCTTGACAGGGGGGGAGCAGTTCTTC. This codes for CAISDFLTGGEQFF.

V and J are TRBV6-2 or TRBV6-3 and TRBJ2-1; possible D gene TRBD1, 5 bases. V was pared by 1 base and J by 8 bases, with 18 bases between. The CDR3 extends over 16 amino acids. In germline, CDR1 is MNHEY, CDR2 SVGEGT. The CDR3 DNA reads as TGTGCCAGCAGTTACTTAGGGGCCTTCGGAACAGATGAGCAGTTCTTC. This gives the protein CASSYLGAFGTDEQFF.